This entry features one TCR beta chain sequence. The data derive from a study of OX40 agonist ivuxolimab in advanced cancers. In the study overall: Prior therapy, whether anti-PD-1, anti-PD-L1 or anti-CTLA-4, was allowed, and more than 35% had some.

V gave up 4 bases and J gave up 2 bases; unmatched junction bases: 4. CDR1 GTSNPN and CDR2 SVGIG come from the germline V gene (reference sequence). The CDR3 is 14 amino acids. TCRdb's table, derived via immunoSEQ multiplex PCR, lists solely in-frame clones and lacks some. The top ten clones hold 0.15% to 0.2% of a sample with 65,000 to 95,000 clones, about 92% of them seen once. The J gene is TRBJ1-3, the V gene TRBV30; 8 bases fit TRBD1. Sequencing was performed on CD4+ or CD8+ T cells sorted from blood, taken in a trial of the OX40 agonist ivuxolimab. This clonotype originated in an adult with an advanced solid tumor such as melanoma, head and neck, liver or kidney cancer. The CDR3: CAWTIRGPGNTIYF. In DNA, the CDR3 is TGTGCCTGGACCATCAGGGGGCCTGGAAACACCATATATTTT. Full variable domain (remainder filled in from reference TRBV30 and TRBJ1-3): SQTIHQWPATLVQPVGSPLSLECTVEGTSNPNLYWYRQAAGRGLQLLFYSVGIGQISSEVPQNLSASRPQDRQFILSSKKLLLSDSGFYLCAWTIRGPGNTIYFGEGSWLTVV.